This T cell receptor beta chain appears in the sequencing data of a study of T cell responses to AZD1222 COVID-19 vaccine. The CDR3 has 13 residues. Germline assignment: CDR1 SSHAT and CDR2 FNYEAQ (reference sequence). Trimming shortened V by 5 bases and J by 3 bases, and 7 bases separated the two germline ends. With respect to this clone: Its antigen is still unknown.

Study outcomes and limitations: Spike-wide coverage was observed for vaccine-associated CD4 TCRs, with dominant responses at 160-218 and 743-854.

Sequencing used immunoSEQ multiplex PCR; TCRdb keeps in-frame clones, though not all of them. Of about 180,000 clones in the sample, 90% were seen once. Here the sequenced sample was peripheral blood, taken 28 days after the second dose of the MenACWY control vaccine. This clonotype was sampled from an adult who received the MenACWY meningococcal vaccine as a control. The genes are TRBV7-7 and TRBJ2-2; tentative D call: TRBD2 (5 bases). Written as DNA, the CDR3 is TGTGCCAGCAGCCAGGAGGACACCGGGGAGCTGTTTTTT. Its protein is CASSQEDTGELFF.